The clone carrying this TCR beta chain was counted ten times or more. Its target is unknown. Ophthalmopathy in the patients scored at least 3 on Clinical Activity Score and at least 4 on NOSPECS grade, lasting under 3 months. Source material for PBMCs was about 10 ml fresh peripheral blood. These data are taken from a study of T cells in Graves' hyperthyroidism and ophthalmopathy. Study details: Peripheral blood collection took place at initial diagnosis, before any treatment. Study findings and constraints: Most thyroid clonotypes expanded above 0.001 were also detected in blood.

Germline V gene data show CDR1 as LGHDT and CDR2 as YNNKEL (reference sequence). V lost 4 bases and J lost 10; bases outside the gene matches: 6. The CDR3 spans 14 residues. Regions amplified from RNA transcripts were the TCR beta CDR3 regions. The primer set for the first-round RT-PCR of the TCR CDR3 was HTBI. TCRdb called the multiplex PCR reads again in MiXCR, with one record for every CDR3 protein. Here the sample spans around 300,000 distinct CDR3 sequences, approximately 18% being singletons. The TCR originated in a man aged 45-65 years with Graves' ophthalmopathy. The sequenced sample consisted of blood. V gene TRBV3-1 combines with J gene TRBJ1-6; 8 bases agree with TRBD1. CDR3: CASSLTGEGSPLHF. CDR3 nucleotide sequence: TGTGCCAGCAGCCTGACAGGGGAGGGATCACCCCTCCACTTT.